This TCR beta chain stems from a study of blood T cell repertoires in COVID-19. Turning to the study itself: Spain, Italy and the United States supplied samples that represented acute and convalescent COVID-19. Sample material is recorded as cDNA or gDNA derived from T cells, B-cell-depleted T cells, or PBMCs.

The germline V gene encodes CDR1 MNHEY and CDR2 SMNVEV (reference sequence). CDR3 size: 15 residues. Losses at the gene ends were 4 bases for V and 3 bases for J; bases not matched to a gene: 8. Clinical history reported by participants formed the basis on which cohorts were assigned. Per the original data handling: Reference gene primer amplification in the assay estimated nucleated cell counts. The assay was immunoSEQ multiplex PCR, and TCRdb's table has in-frame clones only and misses some. For V, J and clone size, that table is used; D and trimming come from the DNA. The table has approximately 160,000 clones, approximately 87% seen once.

The clonotype originates from a woman between 50 and 59 years old who had recovered from COVID-19. The chain is built from TRBV27 and TRBJ1-2; 7 bases align to TRBD1. The sequenced material came from PBMCs or T cells enriched from blood (not recorded which). As DNA, the CDR3 is TGTGCCAGCAGTTCGACAGGGCAGACCTACTATGGCTACACCTTC. Its translation is CASSSTGQTYYGYTF.